This T cell receptor beta chain was sequenced during a study of regulatory T cells in long-lasting Graves disease. Findings of the study overall: TCR diversity in persistent Graves' patients was below that of newly diagnosed ones. TRBV28, TRBJ1-2 and TRBJ2-5 were favored in persistent disease.

The sample's time point: newly diagnosed GD, antithyroid drugs for less than 3 months. PBMC-extracted RNA yielded the TCR library. Patients hailed from an endocrinology department in Xi'an, China. At least ten counts were recorded for this clonotype. Its cognate antigen is unknown. Both iRepertoire HTBI primers and Arm-PCR of CDR3 regions were used to build the TCR beta libraries. TCRdb redid the calling of the multiplex PCR reads with MiXCR, one entry per CDR3 protein. The table lists roughly 320,000 distinct CDR3 sequences, roughly a sixth of them singletons, with about 27% in the top ten. V lost 7 bases and J lost 0, with 13 bases in between. The germline gives CDR1 SNHLY, CDR2 FYNNEI. The length of the CDR3 is 15 residues. These data were likewise used in another study, on T cells in Graves' hyperthyroidism and ophthalmopathy. That paper states: In the first-round RT-PCR of the TCR CDR3, the HTBI primer set was used.

The receptor was isolated from a man aged 35-49 years with Graves disease. The J gene is TRBJ1-5, the V gene TRBV2; the D is unclear. The sequences come from peripheral blood mononuclear cells (PBMCs), collected at new diagnosis, from a patient treated with antithyroid drugs. CDR3 coding DNA: TGTGCCAGCACAAATTCCGTCTATAGCAATCAGCCCCAGCATTTT. It translates to CASTNSVYSNQPQHF.